This is a list of T cell receptor beta chains from one sample in a study of T cells after posttransplantation cyclophosphamide. Some clones are missing from TCRdb's copy, which holds only in-frame ones; the method was immunoSEQ multiplex PCR. Here the sample table reports 1 clone. The specimen was gut tissue, collected roughly 63 days after allogeneic stem cell transplant with posttransplant cyclophosphamide. The receptors originated from a male patient aged 55 to 69 who received an allogeneic stem cell transplant from a related donor and was CMV-positive. The T cells may partly be graft donor cells. Both conserved end residues are part of each CDR3. The order of the fields is D gene, V gene, J gene, CDR3 protein, CDR3 DNA. A D gene is named only where the DNA matches it firmly.

>-|TRBV29-1|TRBJ2-6
CSVCCISIQSRANVLTF
TGCAGCGTTTGCTGTATTAGCATACAAAGTCGGGCCAACGTCCTGACTTTC